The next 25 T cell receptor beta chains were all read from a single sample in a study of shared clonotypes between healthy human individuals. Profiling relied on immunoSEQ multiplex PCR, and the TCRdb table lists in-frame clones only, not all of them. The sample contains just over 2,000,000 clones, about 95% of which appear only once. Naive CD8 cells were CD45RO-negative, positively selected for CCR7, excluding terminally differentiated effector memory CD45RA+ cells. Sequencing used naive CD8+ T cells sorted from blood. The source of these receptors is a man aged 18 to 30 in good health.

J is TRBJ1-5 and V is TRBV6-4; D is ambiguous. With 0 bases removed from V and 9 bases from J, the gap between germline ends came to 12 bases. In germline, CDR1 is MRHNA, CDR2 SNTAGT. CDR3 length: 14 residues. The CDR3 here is CASSDSTEGWPQHF. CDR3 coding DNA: TGTGCCAGCAGTGACTCTACGGAAGGATGGCCCCAGCATTTT.

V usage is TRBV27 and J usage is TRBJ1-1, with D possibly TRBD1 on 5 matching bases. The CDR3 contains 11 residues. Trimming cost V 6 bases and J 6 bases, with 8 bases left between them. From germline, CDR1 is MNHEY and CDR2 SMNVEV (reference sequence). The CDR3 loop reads CASRGGPEAFF. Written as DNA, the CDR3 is TGTGCCAGCAGGGGGGGTCCTGAAGCTTTCTTT.

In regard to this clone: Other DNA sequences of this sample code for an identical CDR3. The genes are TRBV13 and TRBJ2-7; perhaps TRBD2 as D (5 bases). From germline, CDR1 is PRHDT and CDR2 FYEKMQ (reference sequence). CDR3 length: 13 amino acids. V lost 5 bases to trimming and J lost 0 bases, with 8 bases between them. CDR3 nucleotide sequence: TGTGCCAGCAGCCTGAGGGACTCCTACGAGCAGTACTTC. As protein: CASSLRDSYEQYF.

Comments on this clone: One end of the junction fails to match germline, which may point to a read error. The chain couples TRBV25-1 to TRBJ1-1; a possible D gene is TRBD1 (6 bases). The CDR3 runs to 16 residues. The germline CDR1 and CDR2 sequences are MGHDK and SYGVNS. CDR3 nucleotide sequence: TGTGCCAGCAGTGAATTTGGGGGGCGCGGGAACACTGAAGCTTCCTTT. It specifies CASSEFGGRGNTEASF.

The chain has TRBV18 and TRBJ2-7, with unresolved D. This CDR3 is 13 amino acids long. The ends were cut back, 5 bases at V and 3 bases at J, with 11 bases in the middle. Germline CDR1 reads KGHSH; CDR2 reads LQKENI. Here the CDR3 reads CASSLASIYEQYF. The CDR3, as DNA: TGTGCCAGCTCATTGGCCTCGATCTACGAGCAGTACTTC.

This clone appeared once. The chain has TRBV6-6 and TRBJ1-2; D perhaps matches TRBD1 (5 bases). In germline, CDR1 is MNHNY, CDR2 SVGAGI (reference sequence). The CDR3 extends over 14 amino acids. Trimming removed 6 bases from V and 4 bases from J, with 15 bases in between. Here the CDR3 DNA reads TGTGCCAGCAGGGGGGAACTTTGGGCCTATGGCTACACCTTC. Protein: CASRGELWAYGYTF.

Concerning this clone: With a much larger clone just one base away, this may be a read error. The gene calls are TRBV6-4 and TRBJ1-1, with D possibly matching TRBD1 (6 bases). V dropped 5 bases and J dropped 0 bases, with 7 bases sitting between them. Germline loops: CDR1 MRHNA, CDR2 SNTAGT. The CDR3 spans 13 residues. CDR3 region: CASSSGVNTEAFF. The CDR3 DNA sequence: TGTGCCAGCAGTTCAGGGGTGAACACTGAAGCTTTCTTT.

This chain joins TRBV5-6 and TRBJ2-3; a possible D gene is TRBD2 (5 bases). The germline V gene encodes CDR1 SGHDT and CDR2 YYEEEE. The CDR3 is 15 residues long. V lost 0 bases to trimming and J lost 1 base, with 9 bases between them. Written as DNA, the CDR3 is TGTGCCAGCAGCTTGGATAGCGAAGGCACAGATACGCAGTATTTT. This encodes CASSLDSEGTDTQYF. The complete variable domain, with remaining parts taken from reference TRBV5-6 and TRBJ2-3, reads DAGVTQSPTHLIKTRGQQVTLRCSPKSGHDTVSWYQQALGQGPQFIFQYYEEEERQRGNFPDRFSGHQFPNYSSELNVNALLLGDSALYLCASSLDSEGTDTQYFGPGTRLTVL.

CDR3 residues: CASSLPVGGEQFF. The CDR3 bases are TGTGCCAGCAGCCTCCCGGTCGGTGGTGAGCAGTTCTTC. The V gene is TRBV11-2, the J gene TRBJ2-1; unclear D gene. Trimming left V 5 bases short and J 9 bases short, with 14 bases between. The CDR3 spans 13 residues. Germline V CDR1 and CDR2: SGHAT, FQNNGV.

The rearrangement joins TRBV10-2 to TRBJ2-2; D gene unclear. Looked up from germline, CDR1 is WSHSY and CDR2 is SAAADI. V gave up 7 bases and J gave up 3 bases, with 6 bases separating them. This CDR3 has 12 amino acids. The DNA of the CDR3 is TGCGCCAGCAACACCGACACCGGGGAGCTGTTTTTT. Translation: CASNTDTGELFF.

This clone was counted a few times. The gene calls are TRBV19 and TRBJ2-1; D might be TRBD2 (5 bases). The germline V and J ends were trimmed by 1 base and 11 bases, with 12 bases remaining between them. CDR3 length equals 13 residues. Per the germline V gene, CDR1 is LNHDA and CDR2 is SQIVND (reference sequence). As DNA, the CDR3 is TGTGCCAGTAGTATAGGGGAGTGGGCACAGCAGTTCTTC. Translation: CASSIGEWAQQFF.

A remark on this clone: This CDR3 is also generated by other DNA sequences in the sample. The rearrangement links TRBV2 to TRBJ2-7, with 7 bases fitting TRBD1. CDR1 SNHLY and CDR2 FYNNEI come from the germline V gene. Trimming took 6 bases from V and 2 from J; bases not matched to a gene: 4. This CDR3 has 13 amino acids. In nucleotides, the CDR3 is TGTGCCAGCAGCGTCGGGACAGCCTACGAGCAGTACTTC. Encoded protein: CASSVGTAYEQYF.

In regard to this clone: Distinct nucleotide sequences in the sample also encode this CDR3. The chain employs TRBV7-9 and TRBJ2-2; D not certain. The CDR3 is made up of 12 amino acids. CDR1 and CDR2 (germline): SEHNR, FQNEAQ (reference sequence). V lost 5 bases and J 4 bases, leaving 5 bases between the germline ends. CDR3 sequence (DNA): TGTGCCAGCAGCCCTAGCACCGGGGAGCTGTTTTTT. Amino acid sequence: CASSPSTGELFF.

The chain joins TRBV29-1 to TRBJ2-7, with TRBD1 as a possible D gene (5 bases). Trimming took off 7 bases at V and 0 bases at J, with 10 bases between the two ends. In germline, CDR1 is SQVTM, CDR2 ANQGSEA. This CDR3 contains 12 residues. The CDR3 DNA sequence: TGCAGCGCTGGTGGGGCCTCCTACGAGCAGTACTTC. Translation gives CSAGGASYEQYF.

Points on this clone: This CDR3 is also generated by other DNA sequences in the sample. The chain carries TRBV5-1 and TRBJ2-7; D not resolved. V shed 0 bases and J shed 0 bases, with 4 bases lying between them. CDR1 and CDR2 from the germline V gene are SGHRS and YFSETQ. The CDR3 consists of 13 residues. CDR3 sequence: CASSLVPSYEQYF. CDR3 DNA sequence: TGCGCCAGCAGCTTGGTACCCTCCTACGAGCAGTACTTC.

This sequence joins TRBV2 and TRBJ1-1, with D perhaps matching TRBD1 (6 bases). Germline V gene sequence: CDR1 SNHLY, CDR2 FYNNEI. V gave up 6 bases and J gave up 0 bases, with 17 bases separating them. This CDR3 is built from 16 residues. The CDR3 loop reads CASSRNPGHLNTEAFF. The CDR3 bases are TGTGCCAGCAGCAGAAACCCGGGACACCTGAACACTGAAGCTTTCTTT.

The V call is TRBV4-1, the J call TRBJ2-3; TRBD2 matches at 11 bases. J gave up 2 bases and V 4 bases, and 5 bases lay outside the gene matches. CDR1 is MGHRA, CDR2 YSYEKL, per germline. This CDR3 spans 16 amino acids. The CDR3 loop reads CASSPPSGRSTDTQYF. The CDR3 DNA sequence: TGCGCCAGCAGCCCCCCTAGCGGGAGGTCCACAGATACGCAGTATTTT.

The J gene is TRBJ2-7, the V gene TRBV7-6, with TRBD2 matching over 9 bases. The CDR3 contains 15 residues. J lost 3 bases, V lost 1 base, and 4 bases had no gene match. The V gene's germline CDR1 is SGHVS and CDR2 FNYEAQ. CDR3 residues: CASSLEASGNYEQYF. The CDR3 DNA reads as TGTGCCAGCAGCTTAGAGGCTAGCGGGAACTACGAGCAGTACTTC.

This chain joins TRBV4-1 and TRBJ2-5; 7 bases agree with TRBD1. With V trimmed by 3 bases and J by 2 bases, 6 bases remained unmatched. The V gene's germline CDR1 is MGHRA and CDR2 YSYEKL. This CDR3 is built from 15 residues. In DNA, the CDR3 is TGCGCCAGCAGCCAGGGCTACAGGGGACAAGAGACCCAGTACTTC. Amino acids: CASSQGYRGQETQYF.

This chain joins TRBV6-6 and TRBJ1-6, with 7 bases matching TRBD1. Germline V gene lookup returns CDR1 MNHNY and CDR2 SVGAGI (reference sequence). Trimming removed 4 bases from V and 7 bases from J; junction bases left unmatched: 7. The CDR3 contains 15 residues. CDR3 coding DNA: TGTGCCAGCAGTTCTACTTGGGACAGCAATTCACCCCTCCACTTT. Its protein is CASSSTWDSNSPLHF.

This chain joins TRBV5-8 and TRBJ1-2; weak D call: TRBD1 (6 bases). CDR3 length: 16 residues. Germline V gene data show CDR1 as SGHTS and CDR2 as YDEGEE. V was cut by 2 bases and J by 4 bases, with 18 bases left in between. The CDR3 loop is CASSFGGSDRFYGYTF. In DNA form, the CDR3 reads TGTGCCAGCAGCTTCGGAGGGAGCGACAGGTTCTATGGCTACACCTTC.

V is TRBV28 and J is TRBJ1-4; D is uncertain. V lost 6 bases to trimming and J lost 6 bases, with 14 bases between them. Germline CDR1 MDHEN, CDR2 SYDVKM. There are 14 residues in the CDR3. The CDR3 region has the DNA TGTGCCAGCAGCCTGGGAAAAAGGGATGAAAAACTGTTTTTT. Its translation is CASSLGKRDEKLFF.

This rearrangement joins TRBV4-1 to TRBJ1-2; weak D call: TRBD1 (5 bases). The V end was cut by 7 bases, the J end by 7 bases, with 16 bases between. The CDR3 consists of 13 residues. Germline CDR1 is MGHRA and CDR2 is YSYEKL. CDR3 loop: CASTTPQGTGYTF. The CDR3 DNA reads TGCGCCAGCACAACGCCCCAGGGAACTGGCTACACCTTC.

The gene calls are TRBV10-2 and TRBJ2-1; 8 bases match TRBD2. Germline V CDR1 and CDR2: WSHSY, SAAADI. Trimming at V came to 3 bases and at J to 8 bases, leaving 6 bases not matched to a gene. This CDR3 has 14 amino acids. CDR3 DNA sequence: TGCGCCAGCAGTGATACGGGGGGGCCCCATGAGCAGTTCTTC. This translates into CASSDTGGPHEQFF.

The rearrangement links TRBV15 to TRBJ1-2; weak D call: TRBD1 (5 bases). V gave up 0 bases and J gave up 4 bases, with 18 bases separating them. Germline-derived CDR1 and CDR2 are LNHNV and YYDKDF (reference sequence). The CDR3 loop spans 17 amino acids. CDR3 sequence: CATSRDRGTIRGYGYTF. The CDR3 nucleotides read TGTGCCACCAGCAGAGACCGAGGAACGATAAGGGGCTATGGCTACACCTTC.